This T cell receptor beta chain was captured by sequencing in a study of cytomegalovirus exposure and HLA in healthy donors. Profiling relied on immunoSEQ multiplex PCR, and the TCRdb table lists in-frame clones only, not all of them. The sample lists tens of thousands of clones, approximately 93% occurring once. CDR1 and CDR2 (germline): LNHDA, SQIVND (reference sequence). Trimming stripped 5 bases from V and 2 bases from J, with 13 bases between. The CDR3 extends over 14 amino acids. Comment on this clone: No antigen is known for it.

Study-wide results and caveats: Some TCR beta chains (roughly 160 of them) were listed as cytomegalovirus-associated. Rarity marked most TCR sequences, yet some public TCRs occurred in many donors. It was reported that the classifier diagnosed cytomegalovirus status with high specificity and sensitivity in both the original and validation cohorts.

Sequences were obtained from PBMCs. The chain recombines TRBV19 with TRBJ2-7; D unclear. The clonotype was recovered from a woman aged 30 to 39 in good health and CMV-seropositive. CDR3 in amino acids: CASSGSGLPYEQYF. The CDR3 nucleotides read TGTGCCAGTAGTGGATCTGGGCTCCCCTACGAGCAGTACTTC.